This passage covers 8 T cell receptor beta chains from one sample sequenced in a study of T-cell memory formation after mild COVID-19 (dated by TCRdb to about 2021). Library preparation used 5' RACE. TCRdb shows the sequencer as Illumina NovaSeq 6000. TCRdb handled the public reads itself, with Q25 trimming in fastp and clone calling in MiXCR, and kept productive beta chains. One record per CDR3 amino acid sequence lists the most common genes and DNA. The table for this sample lists approximately 250,000 distinct CDR3 sequences; approximately 15% of them were counted only once. The ten largest clones take up under 2.5% of the sample. The source material was PBMCs or a T cell subset sorted from them (not recorded which). The receptors here all came from an adult woman who had mild COVID-19 (a few samples of this study predate the infection). The sample titles of this study are shuffled in the database, so cell type and time point are left out; the donor was told from shared clones.

The rearrangement uses TRBV7-2 and TRBJ2-3, with D hard to call. In germline, CDR1 is SGHTA, CDR2 FQGNSA. The CDR3 consists of 14 residues. Between the trimmed V and J ends, which lost 1 base and 2 bases, there was a span of 7 bases. In DNA form, the CDR3 reads TGTGCCAGCAGCTTAGATCTAAACACAGATACGCAGTATTTT. The encoded protein is CASSLDLNTDTQYF.

The genes are TRBV6-2 or TRBV6-3 and TRBJ2-7; D is possibly TRBD1 or TRBD2 (5 bases each). The CDR3 runs to 17 residues. V gave up 0 bases and J gave up 3 bases, with 18 bases separating them. Germline values: CDR1 MNHEY, CDR2 SVGEGT. The CDR3 loop reads CASSYSTGPRADYEQYF. CDR3 nucleotides: TGTGCCAGCAGTTACTCCACGGGACCCCGAGCGGACTACGAGCAGTACTTC.

This clonotype was seen a few times. The rearrangement joins TRBV4-2 to TRBJ1-3, with D perhaps matching TRBD1 (5 bases). Germline CDR1 and CDR2: LGHNA and YNFKEQ. This CDR3 spans 16 amino acids. V was cut by 3 bases and J by 2 bases, with 14 bases left in between. CDR3 region: CASSHSSQAPGNTIYF. The CDR3 DNA is TGTGCCAGCAGCCACTCGTCACAGGCCCCTGGAAACACCATATATTTT.

In this sample, this clonotype turned up a few times. The rearrangement joins TRBV28 to TRBJ2-7; 7 bases are shared with TRBD2. This CDR3 is built from 12 residues. The junction had 4 bases not matched to a gene; V was cut back by 8 bases and J by 3 bases. Germline V lookup: CDR1 MDHEN, CDR2 SYDVKM. This CDR3 reads CASGRAIYEQYF. CDR3 nucleotides: TGTGCCAGCGGGAGGGCCATCTACGAGCAGTACTTC.

The rearrangement joins TRBV7-2 to TRBJ2-7, with TRBD1 as a possible D gene (6 bases). The CDR3 spans 14 residues. V was pared by 5 bases and J by 2 bases, with 13 bases between. Germline CDR1 reads SGHTA; CDR2 reads FQGNSA. CDR3 nucleotides: TGTGCCAGCAGCCCCCAGGGGCCGGCCTACGAGCAGTACTTC. It encodes CASSPQGPAYEQYF.

This clonotype was observed a few times. The chain recombines TRBV24-1 with TRBJ2-5, with D perhaps assigned TRBD1 or TRBD2 (5 bases each). V lost 6 bases and J lost 4, with 8 bases in between. This CDR3 contains 12 residues. The germline CDR1 and CDR2 sequences are KGHDR and SFDVKD. CDR3 bases: TGTGCCACCAGTCCTGGGGGAGAGACCCAGTACTTC. Translating gives CATSPGGETQYF.

The chain uses TRBV7-9 and TRBJ2-5; 8 bases are a match to TRBD1. The CDR3 loop spans 14 amino acids. V lost 5 bases, J lost 3 bases, and 5 bases stayed unmatched. The V gene's germline CDR1 is SEHNR and CDR2 FQNEAQ (reference sequence). The CDR3 region is CASSPTDREETQYF. The CDR3 nucleotides are TGTGCCAGCAGCCCAACGGACAGGGAAGAGACCCAGTACTTC.

The J gene is TRBJ2-7, the V gene TRBV7-6; D not resolved. Trimming left V 5 bases short and J 4 bases short, with 12 bases between. The V gene's germline CDR1 is SGHVS and CDR2 FNYEAQ. There are 13 residues in the CDR3. This CDR3 reads CASSPEEGYEQYF. CDR3 bases: TGTGCCAGCAGCCCCGAGGAAGGGTACGAGCAGTACTTC. The variable domain in full, with the rest retrieved from reference TRBV7-6 and TRBJ2-7, is GAGVSQSPRYKVTKRGQDVALRCDPISGHVSLYWYRQALGQGPEFLTYFNYEAQQDKSGLPNDRFSAERPEGSISTLTIQRTEQRDSAMYRCASSPEEGYEQYFGPGTRLTVT.